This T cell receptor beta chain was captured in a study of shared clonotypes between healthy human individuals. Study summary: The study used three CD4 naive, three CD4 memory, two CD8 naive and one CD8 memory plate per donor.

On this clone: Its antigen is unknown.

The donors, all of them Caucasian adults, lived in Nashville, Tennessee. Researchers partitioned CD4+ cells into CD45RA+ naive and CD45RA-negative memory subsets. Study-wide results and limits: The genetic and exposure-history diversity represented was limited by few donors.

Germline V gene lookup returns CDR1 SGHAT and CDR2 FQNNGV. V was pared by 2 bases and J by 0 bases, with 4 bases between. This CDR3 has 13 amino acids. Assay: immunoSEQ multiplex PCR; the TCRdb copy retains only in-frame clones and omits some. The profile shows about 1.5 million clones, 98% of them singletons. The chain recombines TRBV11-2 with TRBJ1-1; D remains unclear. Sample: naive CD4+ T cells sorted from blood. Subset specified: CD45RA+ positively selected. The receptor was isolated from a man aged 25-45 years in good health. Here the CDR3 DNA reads TGTGCCAGCAGCTTATTCCTGAACACTGAAGCTTTCTTT. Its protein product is CASSLFLNTEAFF. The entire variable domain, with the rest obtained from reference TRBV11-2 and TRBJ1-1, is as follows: EAGVAQSPRYKIIEKRQSVAFWCNPISGHATLYWYQQILGQGPKLLIQFQNNGVVDDSQLPKDRFSAERLKGVDSTLKIQPAKLEDSAVYLCASSLFLNTEAFFGQGTRLTVV.